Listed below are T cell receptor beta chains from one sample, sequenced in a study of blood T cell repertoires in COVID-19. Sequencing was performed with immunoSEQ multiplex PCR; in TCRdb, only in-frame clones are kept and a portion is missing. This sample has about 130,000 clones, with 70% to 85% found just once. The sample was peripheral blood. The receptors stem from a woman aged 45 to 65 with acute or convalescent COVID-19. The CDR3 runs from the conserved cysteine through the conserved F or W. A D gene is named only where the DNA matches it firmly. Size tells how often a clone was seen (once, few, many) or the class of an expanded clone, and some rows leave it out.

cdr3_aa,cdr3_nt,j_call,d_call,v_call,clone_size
CASSLNRRYEQYF,TGTGCCAGCAGTTTAAATAGGAGGTACGAGCAGTACTTC,TRBJ2-7,.,TRBV27,few
CASSFKGGGYNEQFF,TGTGCCAGCAGCTTCAAGGGAGGAGGATACAATGAGCAGTTCTTC,TRBJ2-1,.,TRBV7-9,.
CASSSPESNTEAFF,TGTGCCAGCAGCTCACCCGAGTCGAACACTGAAGCTTTCTTT,TRBJ1-1,.,TRBV9,.
CATSGKRVSSGGIYEQYF,TGTGCCACCAGTGGAAAGAGGGTGAGCTCAGGGGGGATCTACGAGCAGTACTTC,TRBJ2-7,.,TRBV24-1,.
CASSPQGQGFDYGYTF,TGTGCCAGCTCACCACAAGGACAGGGGTTCGACTATGGCTACACCTTC,TRBJ1-2,TRBD1,TRBV18,.
CAGNRDSNYGYTF,TGTGCCGGGAATCGGGACAGCAACTATGGCTACACCTTC,TRBJ1-2,TRBD1,TRBV30,.
CASSTNRVHDTEAFF,TGTGCCAGCTCGACCAACCGGGTGCACGACACTGAAGCTTTCTTT,TRBJ1-1,.,TRBV18,.
CASSLEGSGNQPQHF,TGCGCCAGCAGCTTAGAGGGATCGGGGAATCAGCCCCAGCATTTT,TRBJ1-5,.,TRBV5-1,.
CASSINRVNEQFF,TGTGCCAGTAGTATCAACAGGGTCAATGAGCAGTTCTTC,TRBJ2-1,.,TRBV19,.
CASSLGQGREGYTF,TGTGCCAGCTCACTCGGACAGGGCCGTGAGGGCTACACCTTC,TRBJ1-2,TRBD1,TRBV18,.
CASSPTGANYGYTF,TGTGCCAGCAGTCCTACAGGGGCCAACTATGGCTACACCTTC,TRBJ1-2,TRBD1,TRBV6-5,.
CASSGVSVNTEAFF,TGTGCCAGCAGTGGAGTTAGTGTGAACACTGAAGCTTTCTTT,TRBJ1-1,.,TRBV7-9,.
CSVEVPRGRVVNEQFF,TGCAGCGTTGAAGTACCCAGGGGGCGGGTGGTAAATGAGCAGTTCTTC,TRBJ2-1,TRBD1,TRBV29-1,.
CASSLDRGSSYNEQFF,TGTGCCAGCAGCTTAGACAGGGGGTCCTCCTACAATGAGCAGTTCTTC,TRBJ2-1,TRBD1,TRBV11-3,.
CSVFITGQRAKNIQYF,TGCAGCGTTTTCATCACCGGACAGCGAGCCAAAAACATTCAGTACTTC,TRBJ2-4,.,TRBV29-1,once
CASSLGGWAFF,TGTGCCAGCAGCCTTGGGGGGTGGGCTTTCTTT,TRBJ1-1,.,TRBV12-3/TRBV12-4,.
CASRVNGGAEQYF,TGTGCCAGCAGGGTAAACGGGGGGGCCGAGCAGTACTTC,TRBJ2-7,TRBD2,TRBV12-3/TRBV12-4,.
CAISGSGGAHNEQFF,TGTGCCATCAGTGGGTCCGGGGGGGCTCACAATGAGCAGTTCTTC,TRBJ2-1,TRBD2,TRBV10-3,once
CASSETLQGSTEAFF,TGTGCCAGCAGTGAGACGTTACAGGGGAGCACTGAAGCTTTCTTT,TRBJ1-1,TRBD1,TRBV25-1,.
CASSLGARTEAFF,TGTGCCAGCAGCTTGGGAGCCAGGACTGAAGCTTTCTTT,TRBJ1-1,.,TRBV5-8,.
CASSGQGNTEAFF,TGTGCCAGCAGTGGACAGGGGAACACTGAAGCTTTCTTT,TRBJ1-1,TRBD1,TRBV2,.
CASSLRRTGDTGELFF,TGTGCCAGCAGTTTGCGGCGGACAGGGGACACCGGGGAGCTGTTTTTT,TRBJ2-2,TRBD1,TRBV27,.
CASSLVAGAQETQYF,TGCGCCAGCAGCTTAGTAGCGGGAGCTCAAGAGACCCAGTACTTC,TRBJ2-5,TRBD2,TRBV5-1,once
CASSLGDRNYGYTF,TGTGCCAGCAGTTTAGGGGACAGGAACTATGGCTACACCTTC,TRBJ1-2,TRBD1,TRBV28,.